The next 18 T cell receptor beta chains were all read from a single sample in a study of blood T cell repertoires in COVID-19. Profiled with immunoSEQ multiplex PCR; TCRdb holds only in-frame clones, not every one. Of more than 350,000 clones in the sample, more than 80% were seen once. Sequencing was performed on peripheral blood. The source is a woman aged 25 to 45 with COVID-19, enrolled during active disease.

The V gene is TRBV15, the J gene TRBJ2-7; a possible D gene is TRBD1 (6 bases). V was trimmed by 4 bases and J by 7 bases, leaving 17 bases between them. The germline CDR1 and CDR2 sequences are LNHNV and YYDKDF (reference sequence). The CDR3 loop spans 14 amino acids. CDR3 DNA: TGTGCCACCAGCACGTCAACCGGGACATGGGAGCAGTACGTC. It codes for CATSTSTGTWEQYV.

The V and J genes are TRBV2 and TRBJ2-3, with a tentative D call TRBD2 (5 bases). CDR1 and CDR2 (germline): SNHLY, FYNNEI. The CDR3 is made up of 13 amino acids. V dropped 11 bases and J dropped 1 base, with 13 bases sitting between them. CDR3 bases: TGTGCCGGCTCGGTCGGGGGCACAGATACGCAGTATTTT. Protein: CAGSVGGTDTQYF.

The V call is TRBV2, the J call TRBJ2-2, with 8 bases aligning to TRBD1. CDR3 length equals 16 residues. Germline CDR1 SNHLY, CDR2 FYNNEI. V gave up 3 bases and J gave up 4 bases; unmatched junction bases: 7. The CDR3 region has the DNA TGTGCCAGCAGTGATGACAGGGGTGTTTTCACCGGGGAGCTGTTTTTT. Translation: CASSDDRGVFTGELFF.

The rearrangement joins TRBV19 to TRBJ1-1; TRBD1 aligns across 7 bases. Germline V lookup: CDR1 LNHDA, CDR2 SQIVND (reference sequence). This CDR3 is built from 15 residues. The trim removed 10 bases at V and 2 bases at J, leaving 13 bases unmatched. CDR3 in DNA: TGTGCCACCCTCCGGGACAGCCGGCAAAACACTGAAGCTTTCTTT. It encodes CATLRDSRQNTEAFF. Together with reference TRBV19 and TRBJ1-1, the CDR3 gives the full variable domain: DGGITQSPKYLFRKEGQNVTLSCEQNLNHDAMYWYRQDPGQGLRLIYYSQIVNDFQKGDIAEGYSVSREKKESFPLTVTSAQKNPTAFYLCATLRDSRQNTEAFFGQGTRLTVV.

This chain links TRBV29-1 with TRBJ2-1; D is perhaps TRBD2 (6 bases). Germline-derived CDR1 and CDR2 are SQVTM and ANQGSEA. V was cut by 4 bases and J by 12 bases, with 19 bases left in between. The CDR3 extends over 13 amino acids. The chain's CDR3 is CSVGRDDGIGQFF. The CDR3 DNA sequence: TGCAGCGTTGGGAGGGACGACGGTATTGGGCAGTTCTTC.

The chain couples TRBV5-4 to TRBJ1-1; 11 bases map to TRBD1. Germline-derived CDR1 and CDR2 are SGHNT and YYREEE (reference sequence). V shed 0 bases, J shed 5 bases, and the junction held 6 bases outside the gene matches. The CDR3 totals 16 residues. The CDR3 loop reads CASSLAWTGGYTEAFF. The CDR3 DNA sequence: TGTGCCAGCAGCTTGGCATGGACAGGGGGCTATACTGAAGCTTTCTTT.

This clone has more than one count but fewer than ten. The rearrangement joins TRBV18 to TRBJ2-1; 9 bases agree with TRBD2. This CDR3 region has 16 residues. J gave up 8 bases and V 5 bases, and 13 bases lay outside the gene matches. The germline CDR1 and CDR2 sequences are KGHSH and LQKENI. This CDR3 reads CASSFNVAGGPHEQFF. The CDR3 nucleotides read TGTGCCAGCTCATTTAACGTGGCGGGAGGGCCCCATGAGCAGTTCTTC.

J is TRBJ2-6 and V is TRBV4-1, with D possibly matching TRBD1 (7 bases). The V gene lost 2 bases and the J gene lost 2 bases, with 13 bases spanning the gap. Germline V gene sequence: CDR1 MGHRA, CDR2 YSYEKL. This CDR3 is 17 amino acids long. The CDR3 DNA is TGCGCCAGCAGCCAAAGTACAGGGGAGGCTGGGGCCAACGTCCTGACTTTC. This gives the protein CASSQSTGEAGANVLTF.

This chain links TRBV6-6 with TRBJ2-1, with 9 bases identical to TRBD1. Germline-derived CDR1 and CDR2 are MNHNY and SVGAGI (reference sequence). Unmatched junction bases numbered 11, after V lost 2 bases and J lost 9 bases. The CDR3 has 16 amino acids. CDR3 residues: CASSYLTGGARREQFF. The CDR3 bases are TGTGCCAGCAGTTACCTTACAGGGGGCGCGCGGCGTGAGCAGTTCTTC.

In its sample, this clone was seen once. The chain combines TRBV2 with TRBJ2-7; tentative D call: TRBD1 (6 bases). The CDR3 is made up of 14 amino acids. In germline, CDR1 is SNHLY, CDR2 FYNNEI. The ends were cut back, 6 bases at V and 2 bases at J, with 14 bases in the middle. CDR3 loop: CASRVGAAAYEQYF. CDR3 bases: TGTGCCAGCAGGGTGGGGGCGGCTGCCTACGAGCAGTACTTC.

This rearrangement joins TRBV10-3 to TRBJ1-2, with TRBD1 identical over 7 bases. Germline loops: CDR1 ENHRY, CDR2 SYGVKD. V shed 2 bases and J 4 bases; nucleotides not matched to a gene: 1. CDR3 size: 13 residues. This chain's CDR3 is CAISEGQAYGYTF. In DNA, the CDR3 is TGTGCCATCAGTGAGGGACAGGCCTATGGCTACACCTTC.

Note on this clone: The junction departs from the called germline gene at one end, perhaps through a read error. The CDR3 bases are TGTGCCAGCAGCTTGGGACAGACCATCGATTTT. Protein: CASSLGQTIDF. The chain uses TRBV5-4 and TRBJ1-3, with D possibly TRBD1 on 5 matching bases. This CDR3 region has 11 residues. Germline values: CDR1 SGHNT, CDR2 YYREEE (reference sequence).

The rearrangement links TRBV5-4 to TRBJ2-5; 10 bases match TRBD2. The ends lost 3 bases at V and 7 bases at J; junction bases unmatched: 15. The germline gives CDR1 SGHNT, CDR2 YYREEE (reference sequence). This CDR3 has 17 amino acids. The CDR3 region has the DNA TGTGCCAGCAGCTCCCGGGGACTAGCGACCCTTAGGGGGACCCAGTACTTC. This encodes CASSSRGLATLRGTQYF.

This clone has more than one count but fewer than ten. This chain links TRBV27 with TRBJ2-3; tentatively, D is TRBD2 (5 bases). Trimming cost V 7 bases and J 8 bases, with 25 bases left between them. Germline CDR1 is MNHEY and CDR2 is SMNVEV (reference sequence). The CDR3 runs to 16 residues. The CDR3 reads CASKRLEDPTQSTQYF. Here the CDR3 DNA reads TGTGCCAGCAAGCGGTTAGAGGATCCCACCCAGTCTACGCAGTATTTT.

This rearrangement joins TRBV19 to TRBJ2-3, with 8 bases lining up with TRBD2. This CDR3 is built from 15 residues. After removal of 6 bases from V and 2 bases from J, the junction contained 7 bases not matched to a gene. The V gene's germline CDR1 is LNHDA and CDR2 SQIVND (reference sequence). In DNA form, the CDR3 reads TGTGCCAGTAGGAGAGCGGGGGAATTCACAGATACGCAGTATTTT. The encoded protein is CASRRAGEFTDTQYF.

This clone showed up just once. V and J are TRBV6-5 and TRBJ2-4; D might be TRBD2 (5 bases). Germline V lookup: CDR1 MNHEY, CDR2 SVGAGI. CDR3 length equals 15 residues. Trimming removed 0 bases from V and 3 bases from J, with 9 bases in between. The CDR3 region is CASSYSPAGKNIQYF. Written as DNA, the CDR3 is TGTGCCAGCAGTTACTCGCCGGCGGGCAAAAACATTCAGTACTTC.

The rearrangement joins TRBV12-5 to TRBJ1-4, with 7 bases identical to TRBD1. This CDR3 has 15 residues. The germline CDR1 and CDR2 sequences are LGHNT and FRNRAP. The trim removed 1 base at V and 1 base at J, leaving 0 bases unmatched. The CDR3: CASGLGQGTNEKLFF. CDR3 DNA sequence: TGTGCTAGTGGTTTGGGACAGGGAACTAATGAAAAACTGTTTTTT.

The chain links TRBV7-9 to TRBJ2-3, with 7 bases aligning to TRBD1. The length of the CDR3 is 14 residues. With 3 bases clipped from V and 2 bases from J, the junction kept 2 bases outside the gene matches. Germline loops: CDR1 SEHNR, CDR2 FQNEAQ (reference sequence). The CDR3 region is CASSLDRSTDTQYF. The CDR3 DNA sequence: TGTGCCAGCAGCTTGGACAGGTCCACAGATACGCAGTATTTT.